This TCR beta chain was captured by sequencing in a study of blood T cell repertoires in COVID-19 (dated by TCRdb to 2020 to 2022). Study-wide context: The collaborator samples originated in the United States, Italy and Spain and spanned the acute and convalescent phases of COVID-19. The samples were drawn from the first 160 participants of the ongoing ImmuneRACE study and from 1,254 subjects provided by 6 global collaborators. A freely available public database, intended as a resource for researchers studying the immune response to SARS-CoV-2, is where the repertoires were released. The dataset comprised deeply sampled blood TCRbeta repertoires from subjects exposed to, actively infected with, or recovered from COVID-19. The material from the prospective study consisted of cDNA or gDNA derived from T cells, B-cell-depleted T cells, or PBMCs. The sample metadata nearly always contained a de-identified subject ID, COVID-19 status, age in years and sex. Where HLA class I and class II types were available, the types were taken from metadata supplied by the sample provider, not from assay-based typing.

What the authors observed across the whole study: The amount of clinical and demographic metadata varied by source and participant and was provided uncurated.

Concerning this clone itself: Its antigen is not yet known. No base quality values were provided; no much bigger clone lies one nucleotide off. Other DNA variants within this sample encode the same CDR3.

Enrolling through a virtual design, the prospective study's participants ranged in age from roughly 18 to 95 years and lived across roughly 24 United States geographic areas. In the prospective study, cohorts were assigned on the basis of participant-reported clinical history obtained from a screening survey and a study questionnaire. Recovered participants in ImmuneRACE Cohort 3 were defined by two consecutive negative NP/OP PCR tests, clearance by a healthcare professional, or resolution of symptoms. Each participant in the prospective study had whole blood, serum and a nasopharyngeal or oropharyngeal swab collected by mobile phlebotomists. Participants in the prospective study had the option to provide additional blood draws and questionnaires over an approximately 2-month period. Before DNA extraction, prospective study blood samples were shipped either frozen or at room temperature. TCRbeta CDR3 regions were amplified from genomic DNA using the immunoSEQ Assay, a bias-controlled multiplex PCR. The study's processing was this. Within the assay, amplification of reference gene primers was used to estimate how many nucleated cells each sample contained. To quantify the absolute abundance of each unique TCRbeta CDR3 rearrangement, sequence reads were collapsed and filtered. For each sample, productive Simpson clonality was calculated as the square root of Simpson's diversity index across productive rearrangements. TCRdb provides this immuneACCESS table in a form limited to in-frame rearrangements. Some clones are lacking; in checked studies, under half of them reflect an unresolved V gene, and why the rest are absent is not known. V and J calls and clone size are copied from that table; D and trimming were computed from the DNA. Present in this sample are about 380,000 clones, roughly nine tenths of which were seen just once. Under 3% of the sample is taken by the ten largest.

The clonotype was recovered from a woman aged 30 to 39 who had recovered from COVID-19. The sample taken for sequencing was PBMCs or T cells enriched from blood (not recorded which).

The bases are TGTGCCAGCAGCTTGGACAGGGGGCTTGAGCAGTACTTC. It translates as CASSLDRGLEQYF. The rearrangement combines TRBV12-3 or TRBV12-4 with TRBJ2-7, with TRBD1 identical over 11 junction bases. CDR3 length: 13 amino acids, cysteine to phenylalanine. The CDR3 DNA has 39 bases and is translated from base 1. Germline trimming amounts to 6 bases on V and 7 bases on J, with 5 as the count of junction bases outside the gene matches.